This T cell receptor (beta chain) originates from a study of cytomegalovirus exposure and HLA in healthy donors. V lost 6 bases, J lost 0 bases, and 14 bases lay in between. Germline V lookup: CDR1 KGHSH, CDR2 LQKENI. The CDR3 runs to 15 residues. This clone has only a few counts. The donors, nominally healthy at sampling, likely had unrecorded immune exposures. The PCR contained 60 Vbeta and 13 Jbeta primers. TCRdb's table, derived via immunoSEQ multiplex PCR, lists solely in-frame clones and lacks some. This table has around 97,000 clones, 73% appearing once. Sequencing was performed on PBMCs. This clonotype was obtained from a man in his forties in good health and CMV-seronegative. The chain carries TRBV18 and TRBJ2-5; D possibly corresponds to TRBD1 (6 bases). Here the CDR3 DNA reads TGTGCCAGCTCTACGAACACAGGGTACCAAGAGACCCAGTACTTC. This translates into CASSTNTGYQETQYF. The full variable domain, in which reference TRBV18 and TRBJ2-5 provide the parts outside the CDR3, is NAGVMQNPRHLVRRRGQEARLRCSPMKGHSHVYWYRQLPEEGLKFMVYLQKENIIDESGMPKERFSAEFPKEGPSILRIQQVVRGDSAAYFCASSTNTGYQETQYFGPGTRLLVL.